These T cell receptor beta chains were read from a single sample in a study of blood T cell repertoires in COVID-19. Clones were sequenced by immunoSEQ multiplex PCR, and TCRdb holds only the in-frame ones, with some missing. Among under 50,000 clones listed, around 93% were seen once. Sequencing was done on a sample of peripheral blood. These receptor sequences come from a human donor in a cohort sampled during active COVID-19. CDR3s include the opening cysteine and the closing phenylalanine or tryptophan. The D gene is left open where the match is weak.

d_call: NA; v_call: TRBV7-9; j_call: TRBJ1-4; cdr3_aa: CASRSGDTEKLFF
d_call: TRBD1; v_call: TRBV18; j_call: TRBJ1-1; cdr3_aa: CASSLSTGVNTEAFF
d_call: NA; v_call: TRBV5-4; j_call: TRBJ2-5; cdr3_aa: CASSLAPVPGRETQYF
d_call: TRBD1; v_call: TRBV27; j_call: TRBJ1-5; cdr3_aa: CASSLGTGGAGQPQHF
d_call: NA; v_call: TRBV29-1; j_call: TRBJ2-1; cdr3_aa: CSTSLAGNEQFF
d_call: TRBD1; v_call: TRBV5-1; j_call: TRBJ2-7; cdr3_aa: CASSLSPGQIVYEQYF
d_call: NA; v_call: TRBV30; j_call: TRBJ1-1; cdr3_aa: CAWTGSNEAFF
d_call: TRBD1; v_call: TRBV6-2/TRBV6-3; j_call: TRBJ2-4; cdr3_aa: CASSPSFRQGKAKNIQYF
d_call: TRBD2; v_call: TRBV28; j_call: TRBJ2-3; cdr3_aa: CASSWVLSLAGSAVVDTQYF
d_call: TRBD1; v_call: TRBV27; j_call: TRBJ1-2; cdr3_aa: CASKPGTALSSYGYTF
d_call: TRBD1; v_call: TRBV11-2; j_call: TRBJ1-2; cdr3_aa: CASSGGGQGLYGYTF
d_call: TRBD1; v_call: TRBV28; j_call: TRBJ1-2; cdr3_aa: CASSLAGGGYTF
d_call: TRBD1; v_call: TRBV10-3; j_call: TRBJ2-7; cdr3_aa: CAISRTGRHEQYF
d_call: NA; v_call: TRBV28; j_call: TRBJ1-6; cdr3_aa: CASSFHREGSPLHF
d_call: NA; v_call: TRBV5-1; j_call: TRBJ1-1; cdr3_aa: CASSSGQSEAFF
d_call: NA; v_call: TRBV5-1; j_call: TRBJ2-5; cdr3_aa: CASSLAGGSETQYF
d_call: TRBD1; v_call: TRBV6-5; j_call: TRBJ2-7; cdr3_aa: CASKARQGSIYEQYF
d_call: NA; v_call: TRBV11-3; j_call: TRBJ2-1; cdr3_aa: CASSSPEPYNEQFF
d_call: NA; v_call: TRBV6-6; j_call: TRBJ2-7; cdr3_aa: CASSVGPNEQYF
d_call: NA; v_call: TRBV6-6; j_call: TRBJ1-5; cdr3_aa: CASSYSGVSNQPQHF
d_call: NA; v_call: TRBV6-5; j_call: TRBJ2-3; cdr3_aa: CASSPLAESTDTQYF
d_call: TRBD2; v_call: TRBV5-1; j_call: TRBJ2-7; cdr3_aa: CASRLAGVYEQYF
d_call: NA; v_call: TRBV24-1; j_call: TRBJ2-2; cdr3_aa: CATSDGGAGELFF
d_call: NA; v_call: TRBV30; j_call: TRBJ1-4; cdr3_aa: CAWSVRFREVGEKLFF
d_call: NA; v_call: TRBV5-1; j_call: TRBJ2-1; cdr3_aa: CASATGTYNEQFF
d_call: NA; v_call: TRBV7-2; j_call: TRBJ2-3; cdr3_aa: CASSLGWGSSTDTQYF
d_call: NA; v_call: TRBV30; j_call: TRBJ1-2; cdr3_aa: CAWSAFNYGYTF